The 30 T cell receptor beta chains reported below all come from one sample, sequenced in a study of shared clonotypes between healthy human individuals. Profiling relied on immunoSEQ multiplex PCR, and the TCRdb table lists in-frame clones only, not all of them. The table includes 900,000 to 1,200,000 clones, around 82% detected once. Sequenced sample: memory CD4+ T cells from PBMCs. Specified subset: CD45RA-negative fraction. Receptor source: a man younger than 35 in good health. Some clones in this sample may be carry-over from other donors' samples.

The rearrangement joins TRBV28 to TRBJ1-2, with 8 bases lining up with TRBD1. The germline CDR1 and CDR2 sequences are MDHEN and SYDVKM. The CDR3 has 13 amino acids. V dropped 5 bases and J dropped 1; count of bases not matched to a gene: 0. In DNA, the CDR3 is TGTGCCAGCAGTACAGGGGGTAACTATGGCTACACCTTC. Protein: CASSTGGNYGYTF.

The chain is built from TRBV28 and TRBJ2-7; 7 nucleotides match TRBD2. Germline V gene lookup returns CDR1 MDHEN and CDR2 SYDVKM. This CDR3 spans 15 amino acids. Germline trimming cut 5 bases from V and 2 bases from J; bases unmatched to any gene: 9. The CDR3 reads CASSGASGEAYEQYF. For the CDR3, the DNA is TGTGCCAGCAGTGGGGCTAGCGGAGAAGCCTACGAGCAGTACTTC.

This clone appeared a single time. This sequence joins TRBV30 and TRBJ2-4, with 12 positions matching TRBD2. V dropped 1 base and J dropped 0; count of bases not matched to a gene: 7. This CDR3 spans 18 amino acids. Germline CDR1 and CDR2: GTSNPN and SVGIG (reference sequence). The chain's CDR3 is CAWSASSGRVLAKNIQYF. The CDR3 coding sequence is TGTGCCTGGAGTGCCTCTAGCGGGAGGGTACTAGCCAAAAACATTCAGTACTTC.

This chain connects TRBV5-1 to TRBJ2-1, with D possibly matching TRBD2 (5 bases). Trimming stripped 0 bases from V and 7 bases from J, with 11 bases between. The germline CDR1 and CDR2 sequences are SGHRS and YFSETQ. The CDR3 sequence is 14 residues long. The CDR3 loop reads CASSLAPGSNEQFF. CDR3 bases: TGCGCCAGCAGCTTGGCTCCGGGGAGTAATGAGCAGTTCTTC. The full variable domain, with the rest looked up from reference TRBV5-1 and TRBJ2-1, is KAGVTQTPRYLIKTRGQQVTLSCSPISGHRSVSWYQQTPGQGLQFLFEYFSETQRNKGNFPGRFSGRQFSNSRSEMNVSTLELGDSALYLCASSLAPGSNEQFFGPGTRLTVL.

CDR3 sequence reads: CASSLEALDGDTQYF. CDR3 nucleotides: TGCGCCAGCAGCTTGGAGGCCCTAGATGGAGATACGCAGTATTTT. V is TRBV5-1 and J is TRBJ2-3; D remains unclear. V dropped 0 bases and J dropped 5 bases, with 13 bases sitting between them. This CDR3 spans 15 amino acids. The V gene's germline CDR1 is SGHRS and CDR2 YFSETQ.

The chain links TRBV28 to TRBJ2-7; D is ambiguous. This CDR3 is 12 amino acids long. The ends were cut back, 6 bases at V and 4 bases at J, with 10 bases in the middle. In germline, CDR1 is MDHEN, CDR2 SYDVKM. CDR3 DNA: TGTGCCAGCAGGGCCCGTTTGTACGAGCAGTACTTC. It translates to CASRARLYEQYF.

This chain uses TRBV7-9 with TRBJ2-6, with D unclear. The CDR3 runs 18 residues. The V gene lost 2 bases and the J gene lost 0 bases, with 14 bases spanning the gap. Germline CDR1 SEHNR, CDR2 FQNEAQ (reference sequence). CDR3 amino acids: CASSLPSPSRSGANVLTF. The CDR3 nucleotides read TGTGCCAGCAGCTTACCCTCACCTAGTCGCTCTGGGGCCAACGTCCTGACTTTC.

The rearrangement links TRBV28 to TRBJ1-1; a possible D gene is TRBD1 (5 bases). The CDR3 is 11 residues long. Trimming shortened V by 7 bases and J by 8 bases, and 11 bases separated the two germline ends. The V gene's germline CDR1 is MDHEN and CDR2 SYDVKM. In DNA form, the CDR3 reads TGTGCCAGCACCCTGTGGGGGGAAGCTTTCTTT. It specifies CASTLWGEAFF.

This clone was counted between two and nine times. The same CDR3 also results from other DNA sequences found in this sample. The chain employs TRBV11-3 and TRBJ2-2; unclear D gene. V lost 5 bases to trimming and J lost 2 bases, with 3 bases between them. This CDR3 region has 12 residues. Germline V gene sequence: CDR1 SGHNT, CDR2 YENEEA. The CDR3 region has the DNA TGTGCCAGCAGCCCTAACACCGGGGAGCTGTTTTTT. Translating gives CASSPNTGELFF.

The V and J genes are TRBV2 and TRBJ2-1; 11 positions agree with TRBD1. Trimming at V came to 0 bases and at J to 8 bases, leaving 3 bases not matched to a gene. CDR1 and CDR2 (germline): SNHLY, FYNNEI. The CDR3 extends over 15 amino acids. For the CDR3, the DNA is TGTGCCAGCAGTGAAGCCGGGACAGGGGGAGATGAGCAGTTCTTC. It specifies CASSEAGTGGDEQFF. The whole variable domain, remainder taken from reference TRBV2 and TRBJ2-1, is EPEVTQTPSHQVTQMGQEVILRCVPISNHLYFYWYRQILGQKVEFLVSFYNNEISEKSEIFDDQFSVERPDGSNFTLKIRSTKLEDSAMYFCASSEAGTGGDEQFFGPGTRLTVL.

This clone was seen only a few times. The rearrangement joins TRBV28 to TRBJ1-4; no definite D call. Looked up from germline, CDR1 is MDHEN and CDR2 is SYDVKM. Trimming stripped 7 bases from V and 17 bases from J, with 17 bases between. The CDR3 extends over 11 amino acids. CDR3 sequence: CASTSFDTIFF. The CDR3, as DNA: TGTGCCAGCACCTCCTTTGACACCATCTTTTTT.

The chain has TRBV5-5 and TRBJ2-1, with D possibly matching TRBD2 (6 bases). Germline V gene sequence: CDR1 SGHKS, CDR2 YYEKEE (reference sequence). V was pared by 3 bases and J by 1 base, with 14 bases between. The CDR3 spans 16 residues. CDR3 region: CASSSLGGGSYNEQFF. For the CDR3, the DNA is TGTGCCAGCAGCTCGCTGGGTGGAGGGTCCTACAATGAGCAGTTCTTC.

Comments on this clone: This same CDR3 is encoded by further DNA sequences in the sample. The V gene is TRBV7-2, the J gene TRBJ1-2; D is unresolved. This CDR3 has 16 residues. Trimming left V 2 bases short and J 2 bases short, with 15 bases between. Germline CDR1 and CDR2: SGHTA and FQGNSA. CDR3 nucleotides: TGTGCCAGCAGCTTAAGGCCATCGGGCCACAACTATGGCTACACCTTC. Translating it yields CASSLRPSGHNYGYTF.

The V and J genes are TRBV28 and TRBJ2-7; perhaps TRBD2 as D (6 bases). This CDR3 spans 13 amino acids. CDR1 and CDR2 from the germline V gene are MDHEN and SYDVKM. Trimming cost V 3 bases and J 0 bases, with 6 bases left between them. CDR3 nucleotide sequence: TGTGCCAGCAGTTTCGGGAGCTCCTACGAGCAGTACTTC. This sequence encodes CASSFGSSYEQYF.

This chain joins TRBV4-2 and TRBJ2-7; D is perhaps TRBD2 (6 bases). The J call could be wrong; TRBJ2-5 is a better fit for the DNA end. The CDR3 is 14 residues long. Germline V CDR1 and CDR2: LGHNA, YNFKEQ. The DNA of the CDR3 is TGTGCCAGCAGCTCGACCGGGACTTTGGAGACCCAGTACTTC. Amino acid sequence: CASSSTGTLETQYF.

The chain employs TRBV18 and TRBJ1-2; D is perhaps TRBD1 (5 bases). This CDR3 has 13 residues. V was cut by 8 bases and J by 4 bases, with 14 bases left in between. CDR1 is KGHSH, CDR2 LQKENI, per germline. CDR3 in DNA: TGTGCCAGCACTATGTCAGGGCCCTATGGCTACACCTTC. Translated, it gives CASTMSGPYGYTF.

V and J are TRBV5-1 and TRBJ2-5, with 9 bases aligning to TRBD1. The CDR3 loop spans 13 amino acids. V trimming: 4 bases; J trimming: 5 bases; junction bases outside the gene matches: 3. From germline, CDR1 is SGHRS and CDR2 YFSETQ. The CDR3 sequence is CASSGTGTETQYF. The CDR3 coding sequence is TGCGCCAGCAGCGGGACAGGGACGGAGACCCAGTACTTC.

The gene calls are TRBV7-2 and TRBJ2-7; D assignment may be TRBD1 or TRBD2 (5 bases each). Per germline, CDR1 SGHTA and CDR2 FQGNSA. V gave up 4 bases and J gave up 3 bases, with 10 bases separating them. The CDR3 length is 13 residues. CDR3 protein: CASSYGTDYEQYF. In nucleotides, the CDR3 is TGTGCCAGCAGCTATGGGACCGACTACGAGCAGTACTTC. Based on the CDR3 plus reference TRBV7-2 and TRBJ2-7, the full variable domain is GAGVSQSPSNKVTEKGKDVELRCDPISGHTALYWYRQSLGQGLEFLIYFQGNSAPDKSGLPSDRFSAERTGGSVSTLTIQRTQQEDSAVYLCASSYGTDYEQYFGPGTRLTVT.

The table lists this clone with a few counts. The V gene is TRBV30, the J gene TRBJ1-3; TRBD1 matches 10 bases. The CDR3 runs 15 residues. Germline CDR1 is GTSNPN and CDR2 is SVGIG (reference sequence). The ends lost 2 bases at V and 4 bases at J; junction bases unmatched: 5. The CDR3 protein is CAWSHRDRGGNTIYF. CDR3 DNA sequence: TGTGCCTGGAGTCACCGGGACAGGGGAGGAAACACCATATATTTT.

V usage is TRBV6-6 and J usage is TRBJ1-6; D uncertain. Trimming took 5 bases from V and 11 from J, leaving 7 bases between them. Germline values: CDR1 MNHNY, CDR2 SVGAGI (reference sequence). This CDR3 spans 11 amino acids. The CDR3 sequence: CASSAGTPLHF. The DNA for the CDR3 is TGTGCCAGCAGTGCGGGCACACCCCTCCACTTT.

The chain recombines TRBV6-5 with TRBJ2-7; no reliable D call. The length of the CDR3 is 11 residues. The germline V and J ends were trimmed by 8 bases and 5 bases, with 10 bases remaining between them. The germline CDR1 and CDR2 sequences are MNHEY and SVGAGI. The CDR3 region is CASGGLNEQYF. As DNA, the CDR3 is TGTGCCAGCGGCGGTCTTAACGAGCAGTACTTC.

V is TRBV4-3 and J is TRBJ1-1; no clear D. CDR3 length: 19 residues. Trimming left V 0 bases short and J 0 bases short, with 20 bases between. CDR1 is LGHNA and CDR2 is YSLEER in the germline V gene. In DNA form, the CDR3 reads TGCGCCAGCAGCCAAGATGTGTATTGGGGTGGAGAGCTGAACACTGAAGCTTTCTTT. Translating gives CASSQDVYWGGELNTEAFF.

The chain couples TRBV19 to TRBJ2-1; a weak D match, TRBD1 (5 bases). Germline values: CDR1 LNHDA, CDR2 SQIVND (reference sequence). V was clipped by 5 bases and J by 5 bases, with 19 bases between them. CDR3 size: 16 residues. The CDR3, as DNA: TGTGCCAGTAGTTCCCTAGGGGCAGGGTCAGACAATGAGCAGTTCTTC. Translated: CASSSLGAGSDNEQFF.

This clone came up many times. The genes are TRBV7-6 and TRBJ2-7; D is unclear. The CDR3 contains 15 residues. Per germline, CDR1 SGHVS and CDR2 FNYEAQ. Trimming shortened V by 3 bases and J by 5 bases, and 17 bases separated the two germline ends. The CDR3 protein is CASSFSPVLAHEQYF. The DNA for the CDR3 is TGTGCCAGCAGCTTCTCCCCCGTTCTGGCCCACGAGCAGTACTTC.

The chain employs TRBV30 and TRBJ1-3; possibly TRBD1 for D (5 bases). The CDR3 is 14 residues long. The V end lost 4 bases, the J end lost 4 bases, and 14 bases lay between the germline ends. The germline gives CDR1 GTSNPN, CDR2 SVGIG (reference sequence). The DNA for the CDR3 is TGTGCCTGGATGGACCCCCACAGGGGAAACACCATATATTTT. Encoded protein: CAWMDPHRGNTIYF. Using reference TRBV30 and TRBJ1-3 for the parts outside the CDR3, the full variable domain is SQTIHQWPATLVQPVGSPLSLECTVEGTSNPNLYWYRQAAGRGLQLLFYSVGIGQISSEVPQNLSASRPQDRQFILSSKKLLLSDSGFYLCAWMDPHRGNTIYFGEGSWLTVV.

This clone was seen many times. Other DNA sequences in this specimen translate into the identical CDR3. The chain employs TRBV30 and TRBJ1-6; maybe TRBD1 (5 bases). With 2 bases removed from V and 8 bases from J, the gap between germline ends came to 10 bases. Germline loops: CDR1 GTSNPN, CDR2 SVGIG (reference sequence). The CDR3 is made up of 13 amino acids. In nucleotides, the CDR3 is TGTGCCTGGAGTTGGGGGTTAGATTCACCCCTCCACTTT. It encodes CAWSWGLDSPLHF.

In its sample, this clone was seen once. DNA of the CDR3: TGTGCCAGCAGCTTAGTAGGACTGCCCTCCTACAATGAGCAGTTCTTC. Translation: CASSLVGLPSYNEQFF. This rearrangement joins TRBV7-2 to TRBJ2-1; D possibly corresponds to TRBD2 (5 bases). With 1 base removed from V and 0 bases from J, the gap between germline ends came to 10 bases. This CDR3 contains 16 residues. CDR1 and CDR2 (germline): SGHTA, FQGNSA.

The rearrangement uses TRBV6-6 and TRBJ2-7; D remains ambiguous. With 2 bases removed from V and 6 bases from J, the gap between germline ends came to 20 bases. Germline loops: CDR1 MNHNY, CDR2 SVGAGI (reference sequence). The CDR3 runs to 16 residues. The CDR3 here is CASSYTPGTLPGEQYF. CDR3 bases: TGTGCCAGCAGTTACACCCCGGGCACCCTTCCAGGCGAGCAGTACTTC.

The chain recombines TRBV5-1 with TRBJ1-2; no definite D call. CDR1 and CDR2 (germline): SGHRS, YFSETQ. Trimming pared 3 bases from V and 2 bases from J, leaving 11 bases between. The CDR3 totals 14 residues. The CDR3 sequence: CASSSLDGNYGYTF. Here the CDR3 DNA reads TGCGCCAGCAGCTCGTTGGACGGAAACTATGGCTACACCTTC.

The gene calls are TRBV19 and TRBJ1-5; TRBD1 is a possible D gene (6 bases). The CDR3 extends over 14 amino acids. The V and J ends lost 0 bases and 3 bases respectively, with 6 bases between them. Germline lookup yields CDR1 LNHDA and CDR2 SQIVND (reference sequence). For the CDR3, the DNA is TGTGCCAGTAGTATAGAGGGACACAATCAGCCCCAGCATTTT. Protein: CASSIEGHNQPQHF.